This entry features one TCR beta chain sequence. Its antigen is as yet unknown. The sample comes from a study of cytomegalovirus exposure and HLA in healthy donors. Looking at the study overall: In a previous analysis, some 110 million unique TCR beta sequences were found from 150 million to 200 million T cells. HLA-typed donors were the source of roughly 85 million unique TCRs held in an early data release. The study's findings and limits: By a later analysis, the bulk of CMV-associated TCR beta chains appeared HLA-restricted.

A multiplex PCR was run with 60 Vbeta primers and 13 Jbeta primers. This table comes from immunoSEQ multiplex PCR, and its TCRdb copy is limited to in-frame clones, with some not included. The table lists around 130,000 clones, over 75% of them singletons. The sequence derives from a man aged 18 to 30 in good health and CMV-seropositive. What was sequenced was PBMCs.

CDR3 sequence reads: CASSEGQGRGRAEAFF. The CDR3 DNA sequence: TGTGCCAGCAGTGAGGGACAGGGGAGAGGGAGAGCTGAAGCTTTCTTT. This chain connects TRBV25-1 to TRBJ1-1; TRBD1 aligns across 10 bases. The trim removed 3 bases at V and 6 bases at J, leaving 10 bases unmatched. CDR3 size: 16 residues. Germline V gene data show CDR1 as MGHDK and CDR2 as SYGVNS.